These 11 T cell receptor beta chains share one sample of origin, sequenced in a study of OX40 agonist ivuxolimab in advanced cancers. Repertoires were generated with immunoSEQ multiplex PCR, while TCRdb's copy carries only in-frame clones and drops some. The sample has 70,000 to 85,000 clones, 90% seen once. The source was CD4+ or CD8+ T cells sorted from blood, collected in a trial of the OX40 agonist ivuxolimab. All receptors derive from an adult with an advanced solid tumor such as melanoma, head and neck, liver or kidney cancer.

DNA of the CDR3: TGTGCCAGCAGTGTAGCGGGAACATACAATGAGCAGTTCTTC. Amino acid sequence: CASSVAGTYNEQFF. The chain is built from TRBV7-2 and TRBJ2-1, with 8 bases aligning to TRBD2. The length of the CDR3 is 14 residues. Trimming cost V 6 bases and J 4 bases; bases outside gene matches: 5. The germline V gene has CDR1 SGHTA and CDR2 FQGNSA.

The gene calls are TRBV2 and TRBJ2-1, with 7 bases identical to TRBD1. V trimming: 7 bases; J trimming: 7 bases; junction bases outside the gene matches: 4. Looked up from germline, CDR1 is SNHLY and CDR2 is FYNNEI. This CDR3 spans 12 amino acids. Written as DNA, the CDR3 is TGTGCCAGCAACAGGGGAATTAATGAGCAGTTCTTC. It encodes CASNRGINEQFF. The full variable domain, in which reference TRBV2 and TRBJ2-1 provide the parts outside the CDR3, is EPEVTQTPSHQVTQMGQEVILRCVPISNHLYFYWYRQILGQKVEFLVSFYNNEISEKSEIFDDQFSVERPDGSNFTLKIRSTKLEDSAMYFCASNRGINEQFFGPGTRLTVL.

The chain carries TRBV29-1 and TRBJ1-1; 7 bases align to TRBD1. CDR1 is SQVTM and CDR2 is ANQGSEA in the germline V gene. Trimming at V came to 6 bases and at J to 2 bases, leaving 9 bases not matched to a gene. This CDR3 spans 14 amino acids. The CDR3 loop is CSVRNTGANTEAFF. The CDR3, as DNA: TGCAGCGTAAGAAATACAGGGGCTAACACTGAAGCTTTCTTT.

V and J are TRBV11-2 and TRBJ2-2; D uncertain. Trimming removed 7 bases at V and 3 bases at J, with 6 bases between. The germline CDR1 and CDR2 sequences are SGHAT and FQNNGV. CDR3 length equals 12 residues. DNA for the CDR3: TGTGCCAGCATACCGTACACCGGGGAGCTGTTTTTT. Translated, it gives CASIPYTGELFF. The variable domain in full, with the rest retrieved from reference TRBV11-2 and TRBJ2-2, is EAGVAQSPRYKIIEKRQSVAFWCNPISGHATLYWYQQILGQGPKLLIQFQNNGVVDDSQLPKDRFSAERLKGVDSTLKIQPAKLEDSAVYLCASIPYTGELFFGEGSRLTVL.

The rearrangement uses TRBV6-5 and TRBJ1-1; D gene uncertain. CDR1 MNHEY and CDR2 SVGAGI come from the germline V gene. The CDR3 sequence is 13 residues long. Trimming left V 2 bases short and J 4 bases short, with 8 bases between. The CDR3 spells CASSYHVATEAFF. The DNA of the CDR3 is TGTGCCAGCAGTTACCATGTGGCCACTGAAGCTTTCTTT.

The count of this clone is one. The V gene is TRBV5-4, the J gene TRBJ2-7; D gene ambiguous. This CDR3 spans 11 amino acids. Germline CDR1 and CDR2: SGHNT and YYREEE (reference sequence). The V gene lost 0 bases and the J gene lost 6 bases, with 4 bases spanning the gap. CDR3 protein: CASSLAGEQYF. CDR3 DNA sequence: TGTGCCAGCAGCTTGGCTGGCGAGCAGTACTTC.

This clone was observed a single time. J is TRBJ1-4 and V is TRBV27; the match to TRBD1 covers 9 bases. There are 15 residues in the CDR3. The V gene end was trimmed by 5 bases and the J gene end by 8 bases; junction bases not matched to a gene: 9. Germline V CDR1 and CDR2: MNHEY, SMNVEV (reference sequence). CDR3 amino acids: CASSNTGGAGEKLFF. The CDR3 DNA reads TGTGCCAGCAGTAACACAGGGGGCGCCGGGGAAAAACTGTTTTTT. Together with reference TRBV27 and TRBJ1-4, the CDR3 gives the full variable domain: EAQVTQNPRYLITVTGKKLTVTCSQNMNHEYMSWYRQDPGLGLRQIYYSMNVEVTDKGDVPEGYKVSRKEKRNFPLILESPSPNQTSLYFCASSNTGGAGEKLFFGSGTQLSVL.

Worth noting for this clone: A read error may account for a junction end that differs from germline. The same CDR3 is also encoded by other DNA sequences in this sample. V is TRBV5-1 and J is TRBJ1-1, with unresolved D. Germline values: CDR1 SGHRS, CDR2 YFSETQ. This CDR3 is built from 13 residues. CDR3 coding DNA: TGCGCCAGCAAATCTGGAGAGAACACTGAAGCCTTCTTT. Amino acid sequence: CASKSGENTEAFF.

This chain uses TRBV13 with TRBJ2-3; D might be TRBD2 (6 bases). Trimming stripped 2 bases from V and 6 bases from J, with 9 bases between. This CDR3 is built from 13 residues. CDR1 and CDR2 from the germline V gene are PRHDT and FYEKMQ (reference sequence). CDR3 sequence reads: CASSLWGVDTQYF. The CDR3 bases are TGTGCCAGCAGCTTATGGGGGGTGGATACGCAGTATTTT.

The chain is built from TRBV4-1 and TRBJ2-1; TRBD2 matches 7 bases. The CDR3 covers 16 residues. Looked up from germline, CDR1 is MGHRA and CDR2 is YSYEKL. J was trimmed by 8 bases and V by 2 bases; bases with no gene match: 12. The CDR3 DNA reads TGCGCCAGCAGCCAACAAAAGACTAGCAATGTCCATGAGCAGTTCTTC. Translated, it gives CASSQQKTSNVHEQFF.

V gene TRBV29-1 combines with J gene TRBJ2-5, with D perhaps being TRBD1 or TRBD2 (5 bases each). The germline gives CDR1 SQVTM, CDR2 ANQGSEA. V dropped 7 bases and J dropped 2 bases, with 8 bases sitting between them. CDR3 length: 11 amino acids. Written as DNA, the CDR3 is TGCAGCGCGGGACGGCAAGAGACCCAGTACTTC. Encoded protein: CSAGRQETQYF.